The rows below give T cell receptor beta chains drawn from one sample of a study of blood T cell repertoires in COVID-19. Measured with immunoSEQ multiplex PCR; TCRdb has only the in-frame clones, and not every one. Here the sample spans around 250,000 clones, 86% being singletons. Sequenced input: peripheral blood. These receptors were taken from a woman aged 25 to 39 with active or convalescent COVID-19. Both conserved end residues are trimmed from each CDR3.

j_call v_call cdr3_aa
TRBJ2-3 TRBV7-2 ASSRGTGGTDTQY
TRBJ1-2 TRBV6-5 ASTGNREGGYT
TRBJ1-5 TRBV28 ASSLPGTVLSNQPQH
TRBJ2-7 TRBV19 ASSIGQGYEQY
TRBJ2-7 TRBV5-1 ASSLTTSGGAGLY
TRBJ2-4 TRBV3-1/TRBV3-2 ASGQGTKNIQY
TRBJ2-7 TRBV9 ASSYTSGGFYEQY
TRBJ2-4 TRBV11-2 ASSHGTSGGRAKNIQY
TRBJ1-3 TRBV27 ASSLTGGQPGNTIY
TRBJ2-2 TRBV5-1 ASSSSPARGTGELF
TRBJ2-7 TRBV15 ATSRVPRQRTYEQY
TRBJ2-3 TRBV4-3 ASSPRASGGTDTQY
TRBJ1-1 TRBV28 ASRIFPGAEAF
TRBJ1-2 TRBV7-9 ASSPQGESGYT
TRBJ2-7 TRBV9 ASSVSVDIAYEQY
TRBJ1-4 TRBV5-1 ASSFRGDGSTNEKLF
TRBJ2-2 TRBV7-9 ASSKGQNTGELF
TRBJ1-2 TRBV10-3 AISVENDRSDGYT
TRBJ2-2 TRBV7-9 ASSLRGGFTGELF
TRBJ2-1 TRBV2 ASSELSGGHYNEQF
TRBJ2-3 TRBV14 ASSGPGDTQY
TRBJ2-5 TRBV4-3 ASSQDLGGGAETQY
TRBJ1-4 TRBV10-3 AKGQPVYEKLF
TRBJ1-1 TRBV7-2 ASSSRTGGLGTEAF
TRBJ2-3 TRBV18 ASSPPRTGGIVDTQY
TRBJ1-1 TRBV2 ASRNRGGRAEAF
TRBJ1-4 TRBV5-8 ASSTGTGGGPTNEKLF
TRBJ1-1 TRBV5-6 ASSLGQADTEAF
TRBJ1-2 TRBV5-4 ASSRDRANYGYT
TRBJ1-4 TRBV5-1 ASSLSYGGTNEKLF
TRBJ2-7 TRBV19 ASKPGQGANEQY
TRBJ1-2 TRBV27 ASSSGLGYSGGYT
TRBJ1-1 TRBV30 AWRGTGGTEAF
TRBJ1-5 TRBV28 ASIRWGGQPQH
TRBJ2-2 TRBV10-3 AISESGGPSNTGELF
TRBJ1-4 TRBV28 ASSLPTGAREKLF
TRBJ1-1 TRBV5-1 ASSLAQGPVTEAF
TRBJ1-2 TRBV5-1 ASSPTRQGNYGYT
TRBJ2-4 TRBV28 ASSTPGLNIQY
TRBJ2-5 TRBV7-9 ASSLLPSTQY
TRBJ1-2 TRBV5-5 ASSFRSRGAGYT
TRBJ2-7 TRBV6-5 ASSAPGGGEQY
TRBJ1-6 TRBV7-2 ASSFAGGESNSPLH
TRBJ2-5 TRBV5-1 ASSLTRTGVETQY
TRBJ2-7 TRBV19 ASGGRGGSPYEQY
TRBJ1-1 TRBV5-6 ASSLVPTGTEAF
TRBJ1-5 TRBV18 ASSAGQDYSNQPQH
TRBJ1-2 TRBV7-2 ASTSGQGVYGYT
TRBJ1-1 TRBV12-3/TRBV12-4 ASKYWSDTEAF